This T cell receptor beta chain appears in the sequencing data of a study of blood T cell repertoires in COVID-19. Study background: The United States, Italy and Spain were the sources of the acute and convalescent COVID-19 samples.

The CDR3 is 12 residues long. Between the trimmed V and J ends, which lost 5 bases and 12 bases, there was a span of 14 bases. CDR1 LNHDA and CDR2 SQIVND come from the germline V gene (reference sequence). This clone was counted a single time. As handled by the study authors: Reference gene primer amplification yielded estimated nucleated cell counts. Data came from immunoSEQ multiplex PCR; TCRdb stores just in-frame clones and leaves some out. That table supplies the V and J calls and clone size; D and trimming were determined from the DNA. The sample records some 150,000 clones, 70% to 90% being singletons.

V and J are TRBV19 and TRBJ2-1, with a possible D match to TRBD1 (5 bases). Specimen: peripheral blood. This clonotype was obtained from a man in his forties or fifties with acute or convalescent COVID-19. The CDR3 DNA reads as TGTGCCAGTAGTCTACAGGTTGGCGCGCAGTTCTTC. It codes for CASSLQVGAQFF.